The 26 T cell receptor beta chains given below trace back to one sample, sequenced in a study of cytomegalovirus exposure and HLA in healthy donors. It was with 60 Vbeta and 13 Jbeta primers that the PCR ran. TCRdb keeps only in-frame clones here, not all; method: immunoSEQ multiplex PCR. The table records some 150,000 clones, 76% of them present only once. What was sequenced was PBMCs. The receptor set was obtained from a man aged 60 to 75 in good health and CMV-seronegative.

The CDR3, as DNA: TGTGCCAGCTCACCAGTAAGCGGGAATAGTCCCAATGAGCAGTTCTTC. This codes for CASSPVSGNSPNEQFF. J is TRBJ2-1 and V is TRBV18, with 7 bases fitting TRBD2. From germline, CDR1 is KGHSH and CDR2 LQKENI. The CDR3 contains 16 residues. V lost 2 bases, J lost 6 bases, and 10 bases stayed unmatched.

CDR3 DNA: TGTGCCATCAATGACTTTACAGATACGCAGTATTTT. As protein: CAINDFTDTQYF. V and J are TRBV10-3 and TRBJ2-3; no definite D call. Germline V CDR1 and CDR2: ENHRY, SYGVKD. The CDR3 is 12 amino acids. Trimming shortened V by 7 bases and J by 3 bases, and 8 bases separated the two germline ends.

This chain links TRBV2 with TRBJ1-6; TRBD1 matches at 8 bases. This CDR3 is built from 14 residues. The germline CDR1 and CDR2 sequences are SNHLY and FYNNEI. The V and J ends lost 10 bases and 9 bases, in that order; junction bases with no gene match: 11. The CDR3 spells CATRKTGDFSPLHF. The DNA of the CDR3 is TGTGCCACAAGAAAGACAGGGGACTTTTCACCCCTCCACTTT.

As to this clone: Compared with germline, one end of the junction differs, possibly owing to a read error. V is TRBV14 and J is TRBJ1-5; 9 nucleotides line up with TRBD1. This CDR3 spans 17 amino acids. CDR1 and CDR2 from the germline V gene are SGHDN and FVKESK. CDR3: CASSQARGTGLNRPQHF. CDR3 sequence (DNA): TGTGCCAGCAGCCAAGCAAGGGGGACAGGGCTGAATCGGCCCCAGCATTTT. Supplemented by reference TRBV14 and TRBJ1-5, the full variable domain reads EAGVTQFPSHSVIEKGQTVTLRCDPISGHDNLYWYRRVMGKEIKFLLHFVKESKQDESGMPNNRFLAERTGGTYSTLKVQPAELEDSGVYFCASSQARGTGLNRPQHFGDGTRLSIL.

This sequence joins TRBV2 and TRBJ1-2; 8 positions agree with TRBD1. V shed 8 bases and J 0 bases; nucleotides not matched to a gene: 8. The CDR3 covers 15 residues. Germline-derived CDR1 and CDR2 are SNHLY and FYNNEI. The CDR3 sequence: CASRGQGQANYGYTF. CDR3 in DNA: TGTGCCAGCCGAGGACAGGGCCAAGCTAACTATGGCTACACCTTC.

In this sample, this clone turned up once. DNA for the CDR3: TGTGCCAGCAGGCGGGGGGTAGGGAACTATGGCTACACCTTC. This gives the protein CASRRGVGNYGYTF. J is TRBJ1-2 and V is TRBV6-5; possible D gene TRBD1, 5 bases. Trimming took off 6 bases at V and 2 bases at J, with 13 bases between the two ends. Germline CDR1 reads MNHEY; CDR2 reads SVGAGI. This CDR3 is 14 amino acids long.

The V and J genes are TRBV7-9 and TRBJ2-7; TRBD1 matches 11 bases. Looked up from germline, CDR1 is SEHNR and CDR2 is FQNEAQ (reference sequence). CDR3 size: 14 residues. Trimming removed 3 bases from V and 6 bases from J; junction bases left unmatched: 4. The CDR3 nucleotides read TGTGCCAGCAGCTTCGGACAGGGGGCCATCGAGCAGTACTTC. This gives the protein CASSFGQGAIEQYF. Combining the CDR3 with reference TRBV7-9 and TRBJ2-7 gives the whole variable domain DTGVSQNPRHKITKRGQNVTFRCDPISEHNRLYWYRQTLGQGPEFLTYFQNEAQLEKSRLLSDRFSAERPKGSFSTLEIQRTEQGDSAMYLCASSFGQGAIEQYFGPGTRLTVT.

J is TRBJ1-4 and V is TRBV7-8; unclear D gene. From germline, CDR1 is SGHVS and CDR2 FQNEAQ. Trimming cost V 6 bases and J 3 bases, with 20 bases left between them. The CDR3 is 17 amino acids. CDR3 protein: CASRSAGIRSANEKLFF. CDR3 DNA sequence: TGTGCCAGCAGAAGTGCGGGTATACGATCGGCTAATGAAAAACTGTTTTTT.

The rearrangement joins TRBV15 to TRBJ2-5, with TRBD1 matching over 7 bases. The CDR3 runs to 12 residues. The J segment lost 1 base and the V segment lost 8 bases, leaving 1 base of the junction unmatched. Germline V gene lookup returns CDR1 LNHNV and CDR2 YYDKDF (reference sequence). CDR3 region: CATAGGQETQYF. The CDR3, as DNA: TGTGCCACCGCAGGGGGCCAAGAGACCCAGTACTTC.

The chain has TRBV11-1 and TRBJ2-3; 15 bases are a match to TRBD2. The CDR3 runs to 15 residues. The germline V gene has CDR1 SGHAT and CDR2 FQDESV (reference sequence). The trim removed 7 bases at V and 5 bases at J, leaving 4 bases unmatched. CDR3 in DNA: TGTGCCAGCACCCAGGGACTAGCGGGAGGAGATACGCAGTATTTT. This codes for CASTQGLAGGDTQYF.

This chain links TRBV7-9 with TRBJ2-1, with TRBD2 as a possible D gene (5 bases). Germline assignment: CDR1 SEHNR and CDR2 FQNEAQ (reference sequence). V was clipped by 8 bases and J by 11 bases, with 25 bases between them. The CDR3 runs to 15 residues. CDR3 bases: TGTGCCAGCTCGCCCCGCGGGTCTACCGGGTCAAAGCAGTTCTTC. This encodes CASSPRGSTGSKQFF.

The genes are TRBV18 and TRBJ1-1; D gene unclear. Germline V gene sequence: CDR1 KGHSH, CDR2 LQKENI. The CDR3 length is 15 residues. Deletions cut 3 bases from V and 3 bases from J, with 14 bases between. The CDR3 protein is CASSPLTGLDTEAFF. In nucleotides, the CDR3 is TGTGCCAGCTCACCGCTCACCGGGTTGGACACTGAAGCTTTCTTT. Full variable domain (rest looked up from reference TRBV18 and TRBJ1-1): NAGVMQNPRHLVRRRGQEARLRCSPMKGHSHVYWYRQLPEEGLKFMVYLQKENIIDESGMPKERFSAEFPKEGPSILRIQQVVRGDSAAYFCASSPLTGLDTEAFFGQGTRLTVV.

The V and J genes are TRBV6-6 and TRBJ2-2; 11 bases fit TRBD1. Germline V lookup: CDR1 MNHNY, CDR2 SVGAGI (reference sequence). V lost 0 bases and J lost 6; bases outside the gene matches: 3. The CDR3 totals 16 residues. DNA for the CDR3: TGTGCCAGCAGTTACTCGACGGGACAGGGGGCCGGGGAGCTGTTTTTT. It is translated as CASSYSTGQGAGELFF.

The chain links TRBV11-2 to TRBJ2-3; 8 nucleotides agree with TRBD2. Germline CDR1 is SGHAT and CDR2 is FQNNGV. With V trimmed by 1 base and J by 1 base, 4 bases remained unmatched. CDR3 length: 16 amino acids. CDR3 amino acids: CASSLAGREGTDTQYF. In DNA, the CDR3 is TGTGCCAGCAGCTTAGCAGGGCGGGAGGGCACAGATACGCAGTATTTT.

This chain uses TRBV27 with TRBJ1-6; 8 bases are shared with TRBD1. This CDR3 is built from 14 residues. Trimming cost V 5 bases and J 10 bases; bases outside gene matches: 7. Germline V CDR1 and CDR2: MNHEY, SMNVEV (reference sequence). CDR3 residues: CASSPTGEGSPLHF. The CDR3 DNA reads TGTGCCAGCAGTCCGACAGGGGAAGGGTCACCCCTCCACTTT.

The genes are TRBV5-1 and TRBJ1-4, with 11 bases fitting TRBD1. V was clipped by 6 bases and J by 7 bases; unmatched bases: 5. The CDR3 is 14 amino acids. Looked up from germline, CDR1 is SGHRS and CDR2 is YFSETQ. The CDR3 spells CASTFGTGGEKLFF. The CDR3 DNA reads as TGCGCCAGCACCTTCGGGACAGGGGGTGAAAAACTGTTTTTT.

The chain carries TRBV6-5 and TRBJ2-7; D ambiguous. CDR3 size: 14 residues. V lost 7 bases, J lost 0 bases, and 13 bases lay in between. Germline lookup yields CDR1 MNHEY and CDR2 SVGAGI. The CDR3: CASTKNTVSYEQYF. CDR3 bases: TGTGCCAGCACCAAAAATACAGTCTCCTACGAGCAGTACTTC.

J is TRBJ2-2 and V is TRBV5-1; 7 bases match TRBD2. The germline V gene has CDR1 SGHRS and CDR2 YFSETQ. The V segment lost 0 bases and the J segment 6 bases; nucleotides outside the gene matches: 5. The CDR3 covers 15 residues. The CDR3 DNA reads TGCGCCAGCAGCTTGGCCCTGGGGAGGGCCGGGGAGCTGTTTTTT. It translates to CASSLALGRAGELFF.

The V gene is TRBV5-4, the J gene TRBJ2-5; the D gene is possibly TRBD1 (6 bases). Between the trimmed V and J ends, which lost 0 bases and 4 bases, there was a span of 13 bases. The CDR3 contains 15 residues. Looked up from germline, CDR1 is SGHNT and CDR2 is YYREEE (reference sequence). In nucleotides, the CDR3 is TGTGCCAGCAGCTTGGCCCATGGGGGCGTAGAGACCCAGTACTTC. Protein: CASSLAHGGVETQYF.

This clone has only one observation. V gene TRBV19 combines with J gene TRBJ2-5; tentatively, D is TRBD1 (6 bases). This CDR3 has 15 residues. Looked up from germline, CDR1 is LNHDA and CDR2 is SQIVND (reference sequence). The V and J ends lost 3 bases and 5 bases respectively, with 16 bases between them. The CDR3 reads CASSMSRGSWETQYF. The CDR3 DNA reads as TGTGCCAGTAGTATGTCAAGGGGGAGTTGGGAGACCCAGTACTTC.

The genes are TRBV7-9 and TRBJ1-1; 11 bases are shared with TRBD1. Germline CDR1 and CDR2: SEHNR and FQNEAQ (reference sequence). V gave up 5 bases and J gave up 3 bases; unmatched junction bases: 2. This CDR3 spans 14 amino acids. The CDR3 sequence is CASSLGQGDTEAFF. The DNA for the CDR3 is TGTGCCAGCAGCCTGGGACAGGGGGACACTGAAGCTTTCTTT.

The genes are TRBV19 and TRBJ2-5; 7 bases line up with TRBD2. The germline gives CDR1 LNHDA, CDR2 SQIVND (reference sequence). The CDR3 extends over 13 amino acids. Trimming took 5 bases from V and 2 from J; bases not matched to a gene: 2. CDR3 DNA sequence: TGTGCCAGTAGTGGACTAGAGCAAGAGACCCAGTACTTC. The encoded protein is CASSGLEQETQYF.

The rearrangement uses TRBV5-1 and TRBJ2-3; D remains ambiguous. CDR1 and CDR2 from the germline V gene are SGHRS and YFSETQ. The CDR3 covers 14 residues. V lost 3 bases and J lost 1, with 9 bases in between. CDR3 protein: CASSSTPGTDTQYF. CDR3 in DNA: TGCGCCAGCAGCTCGACTCCGGGCACAGATACGCAGTATTTT.

Only a few counts were recorded for this clone. This chain links TRBV4-1 with TRBJ1-4; 8 bases align to TRBD1. The CDR3 is made up of 16 amino acids. Germline assignment: CDR1 MGHRA and CDR2 YSYEKL. Trimming removed 3 bases from V and 4 bases from J; junction bases left unmatched: 7. CDR3 DNA sequence: TGCGCCAGCAGCCAGCCGAACAGGGGGAATAATGAAAAACTGTTTTTT. Protein product: CASSQPNRGNNEKLFF.

This clone came up once. The chain employs TRBV19 and TRBJ1-6; 7 bases match TRBD1. Germline CDR1 LNHDA, CDR2 SQIVND (reference sequence). This CDR3 region has 16 residues. V trimming: 4 bases; J trimming: 8 bases; junction bases outside the gene matches: 11. The CDR3, as DNA: TGTGCCAGTAGTAGCGCCACCGGGACAGAATATTCACCCCTCCACTTT. Its translation is CASSSATGTEYSPLHF.

This rearrangement joins TRBV7-3 to TRBJ2-2; tentative D call: TRBD2 (5 bases). Germline V gene data show CDR1 as SGHTA and CDR2 as FQGTGA. CDR3 length equals 13 residues. V was trimmed by 5 bases and J by 6 bases, leaving 10 bases between them. The CDR3 loop is CASSPDLPGELFF. For the CDR3, the DNA is TGTGCCAGCAGCCCGGACTTGCCCGGGGAGCTGTTTTTT.